This T cell receptor beta chain emerged from a study of early T cells in non-severe SARS-CoV-2 infection. TCRdb itself ran the 5' RACE reads through MiXCR, one entry per CDR3 protein. The sample has about 69,000 distinct CDR3 sequences; roughly an eighth are singletons. This clonotype was detected ten times or more. The CDR3 consists of 14 residues. Trimming stripped 0 bases from V and 4 bases from J, with 12 bases between. CDR1 is DFQATT and CDR2 is SNEGSKA in the germline V gene (reference sequence). The V call is TRBV20-1, the J call TRBJ1-1; D is unclear. The material was whole blood, obtained at baseline. The receptor's source is an adult who was a healthcare worker with PCR-confirmed SARS-CoV-2 infection or an uninfected control (not recorded which). For the CDR3, the DNA is TGCAGTGCTAGAGATCTGACCCCGGGCACTGAAGCTTTCTTT. Translated: CSARDLTPGTEAFF.